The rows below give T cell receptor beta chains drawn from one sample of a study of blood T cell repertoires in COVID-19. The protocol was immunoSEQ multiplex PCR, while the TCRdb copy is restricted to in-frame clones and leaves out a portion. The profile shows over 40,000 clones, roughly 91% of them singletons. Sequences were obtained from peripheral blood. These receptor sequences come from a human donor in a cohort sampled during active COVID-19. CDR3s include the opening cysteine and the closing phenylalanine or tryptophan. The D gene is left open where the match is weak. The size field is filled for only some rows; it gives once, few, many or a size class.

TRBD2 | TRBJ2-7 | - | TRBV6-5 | CASSTSGGSHEQYF | TGTGCCAGCAGTACTAGCGGGGGATCTCACGAGCAGTACTTC
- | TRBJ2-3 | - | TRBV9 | CASSVVGAGWPDTQYF | TGTGCCAGCAGCGTAGTGGGGGCAGGGTGGCCAGATACGCAGTATTTT
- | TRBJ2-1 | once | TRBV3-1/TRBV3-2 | CASRVFTGGYNEQFF | TGTGCCAGCAGGGTTTTTACGGGCGGGTACAATGAGCAGTTCTTC
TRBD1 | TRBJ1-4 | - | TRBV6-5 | CASSTAETGGKKLFF | TGTGCCAGCAGTACCGCCGAGACAGGGGGTAAAAAACTGTTTTTT
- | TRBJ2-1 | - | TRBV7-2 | CASSLDGTRAYNEQFF | TGTGCCAGCAGCTTAGATGGGACTCGGGCCTACAATGAGCAGTTCTTC
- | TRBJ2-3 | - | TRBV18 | CASSPLTGMTDTQYF | TGTGCCAGCTCACCACTAACAGGGATGACAGATACGCAGTATTTT
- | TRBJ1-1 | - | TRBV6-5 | CASSYSRGTEAFF | TGTGCCAGCAGTTACTCGCGGGGAACTGAAGCTTTCTTT
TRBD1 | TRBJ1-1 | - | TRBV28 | CASSLNRGRGTEAFF | TGTGCCAGCAGTCTTAACAGGGGCAGAGGCACTGAAGCTTTCTTT
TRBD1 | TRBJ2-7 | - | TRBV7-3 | CASSVLQGSEQYF | TGTGCCAGCAGCGTGCTACAGGGGTCCGAGCAGTACTTC
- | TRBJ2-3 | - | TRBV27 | CASHAGGWADTQYF | TGTGCCAGCCATGCGGGCGGGTGGGCAGATACGCAGTATTTT
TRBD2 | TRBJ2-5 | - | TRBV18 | CASSPPSRLAGEETQYF | TGTGCCAGCTCACCACCGAGCCGACTAGCGGGGGAGGAGACCCAGTACTTC
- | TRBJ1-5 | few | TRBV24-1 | CATRAEGFNQPQHF | TGTGCCACCAGAGCAGAGGGTTTCAATCAGCCCCAGCATTTT
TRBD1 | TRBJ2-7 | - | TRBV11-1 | CASSSGGVQYF | TGTGCCAGCAGCTCAGGGGGTGTGCAGTACTTC
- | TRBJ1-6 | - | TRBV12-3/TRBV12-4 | CASKLGESPLHF | TGTGCCAGCAAACTGGGAGAGTCACCCCTCCACTTT
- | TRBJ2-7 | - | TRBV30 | CAWSMTSYEQYF | TGTGCCTGGAGTATGACTTCCTACGAGCAGTACTTC
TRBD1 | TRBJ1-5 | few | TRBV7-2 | CASSQGQGNQPQHF | TGTGCCAGCAGCCAGGGACAGGGGAATCAGCCCCAGCATTTT
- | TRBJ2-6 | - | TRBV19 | CASSDPRGGSGANVLTF | TGTGCCAGTAGTGACCCTCGGGGAGGATCCGGGGCCAACGTCCTGACTTTC
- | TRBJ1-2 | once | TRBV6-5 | CASRPGVGGYTF | TGTGCCAGCAGGCCAGGGGTGGGTGGCTACACCTTC
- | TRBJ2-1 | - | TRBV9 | CASSVEGVIYNEQFF | TGTGCCAGCAGCGTAGAAGGGGTTATATACAATGAGCAGTTCTTC
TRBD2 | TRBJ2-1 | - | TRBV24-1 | CATSEGSGSSYNEQFF | TGTGCCACCAGTGAAGGAAGCGGGAGCTCCTACAATGAGCAGTTCTTC
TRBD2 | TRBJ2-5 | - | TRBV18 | CASSPFTSSGGSQETQYF | TGTGCCAGCTCACCGTTCACTAGCTCGGGGGGGTCTCAAGAGACCCAGTACTTC
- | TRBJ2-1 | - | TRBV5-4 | CASSSAPSSYNEQFF | TGTGCCAGCAGCTCCGCTCCGAGCTCCTACAATGAGCAGTTCTTC
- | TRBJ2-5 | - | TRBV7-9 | CASSLTQGEGETQYF | TGTGCCAGCAGCTTAACACAGGGAGAGGGAGAGACCCAGTACTTC
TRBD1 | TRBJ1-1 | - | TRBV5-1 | CASRLEGTGNTEAFF | TGCGCCAGCAGATTGGAGGGGACAGGGAACACTGAAGCTTTCTTT
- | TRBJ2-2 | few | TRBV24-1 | CAAHRTGELFF | TGTGCCGCTCACAGGACCGGGGAGCTGTTTTTT
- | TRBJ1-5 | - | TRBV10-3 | CAISDEVEVQPQHF | TGTGCCATCAGTGATGAGGTGGAGGTTCAGCCCCAGCATTTT
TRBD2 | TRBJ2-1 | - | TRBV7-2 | CASTLSGRLTGSYNEQFF | TGTGCCAGCACCCTTAGCGGGAGGCTGACCGGCTCCTACAATGAGCAGTTCTTC
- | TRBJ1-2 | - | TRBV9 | CASSVSLIQGIDYTF | TGTGCCAGCAGCGTATCCCTGATACAGGGAATAGACTACACCTTC
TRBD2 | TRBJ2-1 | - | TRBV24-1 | CATSRSSFGGRSYNEQFF | TGTGCCACCAGTAGATCCTCCTTCGGCGGGAGGTCCTACAATGAGCAGTTCTTC
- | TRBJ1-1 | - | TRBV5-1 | CASSPGDVDTEAFF | TGCGCCAGCAGCCCGGGAGATGTGGACACTGAAGCTTTCTTT
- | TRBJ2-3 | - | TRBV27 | CASSLKGRGLYTDTQYF | TGTGCCAGCAGTTTAAAGGGCAGGGGCCTTTACACAGATACGCAGTATTTT
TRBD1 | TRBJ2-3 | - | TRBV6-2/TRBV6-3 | CASSQGQGRWPDTQYF | TGTGCCAGCAGTCAAGGACAGGGGAGATGGCCAGATACGCAGTATTTT
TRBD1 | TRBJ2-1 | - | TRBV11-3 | CASSSRTGAYNEQFF | TGTGCCAGCAGCTCCAGGACAGGGGCCTACAATGAGCAGTTCTTC
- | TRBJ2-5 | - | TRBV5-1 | CASSSRLVNQETQYF | TGCGCCAGCAGCAGCCGACTAGTCAACCAAGAGACCCAGTACTTC
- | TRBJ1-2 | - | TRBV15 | CATSRSRNYGYTF | TGTGCCACCAGCAGATCCCGTAACTATGGCTACACCTTC
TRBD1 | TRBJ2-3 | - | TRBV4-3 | CASSQDLRTGGEDTQYF | TGCGCCAGCAGCCAAGATCTCAGGACAGGGGGCGAAGATACGCAGTATTTT
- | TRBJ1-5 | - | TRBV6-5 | CASTLSRGNQPQHF | TGTGCCAGCACATTATCGCGGGGCAATCAGCCCCAGCATTTT
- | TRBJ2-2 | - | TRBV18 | CASSPVPDTNTGELFF | TGTGCCAGCTCCCCGGTTCCTGACACGAACACCGGGGAGCTGTTTTTT
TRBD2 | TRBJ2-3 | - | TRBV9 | CASSPRSGGLTDTQYF | TGTGCCAGCAGCCCGAGGAGCGGGGGGCTCACAGATACGCAGTATTTT
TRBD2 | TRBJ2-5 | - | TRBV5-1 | CASSPGLAGDQETQYF | TGCGCCAGCAGCCCCGGACTAGCGGGGGACCAAGAGACCCAGTACTTC
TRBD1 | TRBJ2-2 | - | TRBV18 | CASSPIQGAFLINTGELFF | TGTGCCAGCTCACCTATACAGGGGGCGTTCCTTATTAACACCGGGGAGCTGTTTTTT
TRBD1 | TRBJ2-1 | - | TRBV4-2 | CASSQGVGGGYEQFF | TGTGCCAGCAGCCAAGGGGTAGGGGGCGGCTATGAGCAGTTCTTC
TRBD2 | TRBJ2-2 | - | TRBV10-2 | CASRGTSGNTGELFF | TGCGCCAGCAGGGGGACTAGCGGGAACACCGGGGAGCTGTTTTTT
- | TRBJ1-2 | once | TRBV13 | CASSSSPGAYGYTF | TGTGCCAGCAGCTCCTCCCCAGGCGCCTATGGCTACACCTTC
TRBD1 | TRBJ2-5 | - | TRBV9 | CASSELGTGQETQYF | TGTGCCAGCAGCGAACTCGGGACAGGCCAAGAGACCCAGTACTTC
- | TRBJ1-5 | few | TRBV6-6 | CASAGNNQPQHF | TGTGCCAGCGCAGGGAACAATCAGCCCCAGCATTTT
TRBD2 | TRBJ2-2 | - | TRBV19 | CASRISGGNTGELFF | TGTGCCAGTAGGATTAGCGGGGGGAACACCGGGGAGCTGTTTTTT
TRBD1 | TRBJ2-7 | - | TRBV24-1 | CATSDPRQGAYEQYF | TGTGCCACCAGTGATCCCCGACAGGGGGCCTACGAGCAGTACTTC
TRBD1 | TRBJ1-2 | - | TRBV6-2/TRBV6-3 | CASSKTGSGYTF | TGTGCCAGCAGTAAGACAGGGTCCGGCTACACCTTC
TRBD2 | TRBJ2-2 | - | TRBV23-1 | CASSQWGSGDNTGELFF | TGCGCCAGCAGTCAATGGGGTAGCGGGGACAACACCGGGGAGCTGTTTTTT
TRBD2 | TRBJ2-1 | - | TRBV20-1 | CSASAADWGGRVEYEQFF | TGCAGTGCTAGTGCCGCGGATTGGGGCGGGAGGGTTGAGTATGAGCAGTTCTTC
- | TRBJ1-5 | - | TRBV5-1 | CASSLDGGANQPQHF | TGCGCCAGCAGCCTGGATGGGGGGGCAAATCAGCCCCAGCATTTT
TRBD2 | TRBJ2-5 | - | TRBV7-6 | CASTGGSGRGGETQYF | TGTGCCAGCACCGGAGGTAGCGGGAGGGGAGGAGAGACCCAGTACTTC
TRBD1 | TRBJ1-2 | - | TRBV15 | CATSRDLQGAGGYTF | TGTGCCACCAGCAGAGATCTACAGGGGGCGGGTGGCTACACCTTC
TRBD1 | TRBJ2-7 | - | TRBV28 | CASSSQGVQGEQYF | TGTGCCAGCAGTTCACAGGGGGTTCAGGGCGAGCAGTACTTC
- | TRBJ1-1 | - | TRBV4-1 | CASSPSPAAQNTEAFF | TGCGCCAGCAGCCCTTCCCCGGCGGCACAGAACACTGAAGCTTTCTTT